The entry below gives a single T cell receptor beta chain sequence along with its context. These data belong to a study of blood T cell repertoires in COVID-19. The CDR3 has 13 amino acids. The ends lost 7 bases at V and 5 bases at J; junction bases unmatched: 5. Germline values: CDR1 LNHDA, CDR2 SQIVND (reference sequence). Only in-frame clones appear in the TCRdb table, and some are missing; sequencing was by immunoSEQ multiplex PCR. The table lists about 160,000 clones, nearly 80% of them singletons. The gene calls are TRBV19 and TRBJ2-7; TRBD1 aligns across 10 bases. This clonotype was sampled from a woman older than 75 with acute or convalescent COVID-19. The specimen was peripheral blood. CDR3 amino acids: CASTPGTGDEQYF. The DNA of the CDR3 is TGTGCCAGTACCCCCGGGACAGGGGACGAGCAGTACTTC.